This T cell receptor (beta chain) was retrieved from a study of blood T cell repertoires in COVID-19. Across the study: The origin of the acute and convalescent COVID-19 samples was the United States, Italy and Spain. PBMCs, B-cell-depleted T cells, or T cells were the source of the cDNA or gDNA that made up the material.

Germline loops: CDR1 MNHEY, CDR2 SVGAGI. The J segment lost 4 bases and the V segment lost 2 bases, leaving 2 bases of the junction unmatched. This CDR3 is built from 14 residues. Source study methods: Amplified reference gene primers provided the basis for estimating nucleated cell counts. Generated by immunoSEQ multiplex PCR, the TCRdb table keeps only in-frame clones and is missing some. D and trimming were read from the DNA, whereas the V and J calls and clone size are those reported in that table. The sample includes about 670,000 clones, 70% to 90% of them seen just once. As concerns this clone: Other DNA sequences in the same sample also yield this CDR3.

The chain carries TRBV6-5 and TRBJ1-3; TRBD1 agrees at 7 bases. This TCR derives from a woman between 18 and 30 years old with acute or convalescent COVID-19. The sequenced sample consisted of peripheral blood. In DNA, the CDR3 is TGTGCCAGCAGTTACGACAGGGTCGGAAACACCATATATTTT. Translating it yields CASSYDRVGNTIYF.